The 31 T cell receptor beta chains below all came from one sample that was sequenced in a study of control samples from healthy donors and cancer patients (dated by TCRdb to 2018 to 2021). The library was generated by the immunoSEQ multiplex PCR assay. The table comes from immuneACCESS by way of TCRdb, which keeps in-frame sequences with V and J called. Part of the clones is missing from these tables; in studies checked, under half for an unresolved V gene and the rest for unknown reasons. The sample table contains about 130,000 clones; only one count was recorded for 70% to 90% of them. The ten most abundant clones make up around 3% of the sample. The sample consisted of blood. All receptors come from a man aged 50 to 59 in good health.

V usage is TRBV30 and J usage is TRBJ2-6; possible D gene TRBD1, 5 bases. Germline lookup yields CDR1 GTSNPN and CDR2 SVGIG (reference sequence). Trimming left V 8 bases short and J 4 bases short, with 15 bases between. CDR3 length equals 14 residues. For the CDR3, the DNA is TGTGCCCTGATACAGGTGGCCGGGGCCAACGTCCTGACTTTC. As protein: CALIQVAGANVLTF.

This clone was seen only a few times. The V and J genes are TRBV4-1 and TRBJ2-5, with D unclear. The CDR3 is made up of 13 amino acids. V lost 4 bases, J lost 5 bases, and 11 bases lay in between. In germline, CDR1 is MGHRA, CDR2 YSYEKL. The CDR3 reads CASSLGRVETQYF. The CDR3, as DNA: TGCGCCAGCAGCCTAGGACGGGTGGAGACCCAGTACTTC.

The chain employs TRBV27 and TRBJ1-1, with a possible D match to TRBD1 (6 bases). CDR3 size: 13 residues. From germline, CDR1 is MNHEY and CDR2 SMNVEV (reference sequence). Trimming pared 8 bases from V and 7 bases from J, leaving 17 bases between. CDR3 in amino acids: CASGWQGINEAFF. The CDR3 bases are TGTGCCAGCGGGTGGCAGGGGATAAATGAAGCTTTCTTT.

This clone turned up a few times. The V call is TRBV28, the J call TRBJ1-1, with D perhaps TRBD1 (5 bases). Looked up from germline, CDR1 is MDHEN and CDR2 is SYDVKM. The CDR3 contains 13 residues. The V and J ends lost 8 bases and 4 bases respectively, with 14 bases between them. The CDR3 sequence: CASHGRGGTEAFF. The CDR3 nucleotides read TGTGCCAGCCACGGGCGGGGGGGCACTGAAGCTTTCTTT.

The table lists this clone with a count of one. This chain joins TRBV9 and TRBJ1-4, with unresolved D. CDR1 SGDLS and CDR2 YYNGEE come from the germline V gene. The V gene lost 2 bases and the J gene lost 7 bases, with 18 bases spanning the gap. The CDR3 contains 16 residues. CDR3 in amino acids: CASSVRYGAGSEKLFF. The CDR3 DNA reads as TGTGCCAGCAGCGTCCGATACGGTGCCGGGAGTGAAAAACTGTTTTTT.

The genes are TRBV3-1 (or the pseudogene TRBV3-2) and TRBJ1-5; unclear D gene. The length of the CDR3 is 15 residues. The germline V and J ends were trimmed by 0 bases and 3 bases, with 9 bases remaining between them. Germline CDR1 is LGHDT and CDR2 is YNNKEL (reference sequence). CDR3 residues: CASSQDSGYNQPQHF. The CDR3 bases are TGTGCCAGCAGCCAAGATTCGGGGTACAATCAGCCCCAGCATTTT.

This chain uses TRBV18 with TRBJ2-1; D call uncertain. The CDR3 sequence is 12 residues long. The V end lost 5 bases, the J end lost 9 bases, and 11 bases lay between the germline ends. Per the germline V gene, CDR1 is KGHSH and CDR2 is LQKENI. DNA of the CDR3: TGTGCCAGCTCAACCTTTTCTACTGAGCAGTTCTTC. It encodes CASSTFSTEQFF.

This chain's CDR3 is CASRVTGYQETQYF. The DNA for the CDR3 is TGTGCCAGCAGAGTAACAGGGTACCAAGAGACCCAGTACTTC. The chain recombines TRBV6-5 with TRBJ2-5; TRBD1 might be the D (6 bases). The germline gives CDR1 MNHEY, CDR2 SVGAGI. The CDR3 consists of 14 residues. V gave up 6 bases and J gave up 0 bases, with 11 bases separating them.

V usage is TRBV6-2 or TRBV6-3 and J usage is TRBJ2-3; 7 bases line up with TRBD1. CDR3 size: 15 residues. V gave up 6 bases and J gave up 1 base; unmatched junction bases: 7. Germline V CDR1 and CDR2: MNHEY, SVGEGT. This chain's CDR3 is CASSLRDRGTDTQYF. The CDR3, as DNA: TGTGCCAGCAGCCTCCGGGACAGAGGCACAGATACGCAGTATTTT.

The J gene is TRBJ1-2, the V gene TRBV30; 8 bases agree with TRBD1. Losses at the gene ends were 4 bases for V and 4 bases for J; bases not matched to a gene: 5. Per germline, CDR1 GTSNPN and CDR2 SVGIG (reference sequence). This CDR3 has 13 residues. DNA of the CDR3: TGTGCCTGGAACCAGGGGGCGGGCTATGGCTACACCTTC. As protein: CAWNQGAGYGYTF.

The gene calls are TRBV3-1 (or the pseudogene TRBV3-2) and TRBJ2-1; either TRBD1 or TRBD2 may supply D (5 bases each). Per the germline V gene, CDR1 is LGHDT and CDR2 is YNNKEL (reference sequence). The CDR3 length is 15 residues. Trimming took 4 bases from V and 4 from J, leaving 14 bases between them. The CDR3 protein is CASSRAGSVYNEQFF. The DNA of the CDR3 is TGTGCCAGCAGCCGAGCAGGGAGTGTGTACAATGAGCAGTTCTTC.

The V call is TRBV7-8, the J call TRBJ1-1, with D maybe TRBD1 (5 bases). V was trimmed by 2 bases and J by 1 base, leaving 8 bases between them. This CDR3 is built from 14 residues. The germline V gene encodes CDR1 SGHVS and CDR2 FQNEAQ. The CDR3 bases are TGTGCCAGCAGCTTAACCGGACAGAACACTGAAGCTTTCTTT. Amino acids: CASSLTGQNTEAFF.

V gene TRBV6-6 combines with J gene TRBJ1-6; 7 bases match TRBD1. The germline V gene encodes CDR1 MNHNY and CDR2 SVGAGI (reference sequence). The CDR3 runs to 14 residues. J lost 10 bases, V lost 3 bases, and 6 bases had no gene match. The CDR3 protein is CASSYAGGQSPLHF. CDR3 bases: TGTGCCAGCAGTTATGCAGGGGGTCAATCACCCCTCCACTTT.

The chain links TRBV7-7 to TRBJ2-3, with 13 nucleotides matching TRBD2. CDR1 is SSHAT and CDR2 is FNYEAQ in the germline V gene (reference sequence). After removal of 5 bases from V and 5 bases from J, the junction contained 7 bases not matched to a gene. The CDR3 is made up of 16 amino acids. CDR3 bases: TGTGCCAGCAGCAAAACTAGCGGGGGGGCCCAAGATACGCAGTATTTT. Encoded protein: CASSKTSGGAQDTQYF.

The V call is TRBV7-2, the J call TRBJ2-1, with 8 bases matching TRBD2. CDR3 length equals 13 residues. V lost 2 bases, J lost 10 bases, and 4 bases stayed unmatched. CDR1 is SGHTA, CDR2 FQGNSA, per germline. The CDR3 DNA reads TGTGCCAGCAGCTTAATCGGGGGGGAAGAGCAGTTCTTC. This sequence encodes CASSLIGGEEQFF.

V and J are TRBV28 and TRBJ2-2; TRBD1 matches 10 bases. CDR1 and CDR2 (germline): MDHEN, SYDVKM. The CDR3 is made up of 15 amino acids. Unmatched junction bases numbered 6, after V lost 6 bases and J lost 5 bases. The CDR3 DNA follows: TGTGCCAGCAGAACCGGGACAGGGGATACCGGGGAGCTGTTTTTT. It yields the protein CASRTGTGDTGELFF.

The gene calls are TRBV5-6 and TRBJ2-5; the D gene is possibly TRBD1 (5 bases). Germline values: CDR1 SGHDT, CDR2 YYEEEE. V lost 2 bases to trimming and J lost 7 bases, with 12 bases between them. The CDR3 covers 13 residues. CDR3 coding DNA: TGTGCCAGCAGCTTTAACCCAGGGTGGACCCAGTACTTC. It translates to CASSFNPGWTQYF.

This clone appeared a few times. The gene calls are TRBV30 and TRBJ1-2, with a possible D match to TRBD1 (5 bases). CDR1 is GTSNPN and CDR2 is SVGIG in the germline V gene (reference sequence). The V gene lost 5 bases and the J gene lost 4 bases, with 8 bases spanning the gap. CDR3 length: 11 residues. For the CDR3, the DNA is TGTGCCTGGGACAGAAGCTATGGCTACACCTTC. Protein product: CAWDRSYGYTF.

The chain links TRBV4-2 to TRBJ2-7; D perhaps matches TRBD1 (6 bases). The CDR3 has 14 residues. V was cut by 4 bases and J by 5 bases, with 15 bases left in between. CDR1 and CDR2 from the germline V gene are LGHNA and YNFKEQ. The DNA of the CDR3 is TGTGCCAGCAGCCGGATGGGGGCTGTCCACGAGCAGTACTTC. Translating gives CASSRMGAVHEQYF.

The chain combines TRBV7-9 with TRBJ1-5; D not resolved. This CDR3 has 12 residues. Trimming shortened V by 2 bases and J by 3 bases, and 2 bases separated the two germline ends. The V gene's germline CDR1 is SEHNR and CDR2 FQNEAQ (reference sequence). The CDR3 DNA is TGTGCCAGCAGCTTAAACAATCAGCCCCAGCATTTT. Its protein product is CASSLNNQPQHF. Using reference TRBV7-9 and TRBJ1-5 for the parts outside the CDR3, the full variable domain is DTGVSQNPRHKITKRGQNVTFRCDPISEHNRLYWYRQTLGQGPEFLTYFQNEAQLEKSRLLSDRFSAERPKGSFSTLEIQRTEQGDSAMYLCASSLNNQPQHFGDGTRLSIL.

This clone occurred once. The germline gene is not matched at one end of the junction; a read error may be the cause. The chain combines TRBV7-7 with TRBJ2-5; a weak D match, TRBD2 (7 bases). The CDR3 has 16 amino acids. Germline lookup yields CDR1 SSHAT and CDR2 FNYEAQ (reference sequence). The CDR3 DNA is TGTGCTAGCAGCTCCGGACTAGTGGGGGGCAGAGAGACCCAGTACTTC. Translation gives CASSSGLVGGRETQYF. Filled out from reference TRBV7-7 and TRBJ2-5, the complete variable domain reads GAGVSQSPRYKVTKRGQDVTLRCDPISSHATLYWYQQALGQGPEFLTYFNYEAQPDKSGLPSDRFSAERPEGSISTLTIQRTEQRDSAMYRCASSSGLVGGRETQYFGPGTRLLVL.

This clone was detected once. The chain uses TRBV7-9 and TRBJ1-4; D perhaps matches TRBD1 (5 bases). The CDR3 sequence is 14 residues long. CDR1 and CDR2 from the germline V gene are SEHNR and FQNEAQ (reference sequence). Trimming took 5 bases from V and 14 from J, leaving 21 bases between them. The CDR3 sequence: CASSPTGSARRLFF. CDR3 bases: TGTGCCAGCAGCCCCACAGGCTCGGCCCGGCGCCTGTTTTTT.

The chain couples TRBV7-8 to TRBJ2-3; the match to TRBD2 covers 11 bases. From germline, CDR1 is SGHVS and CDR2 FQNEAQ. This CDR3 is built from 16 residues. V was clipped by 5 bases and J by 1 base; unmatched bases: 5. The CDR3 spells CASSQWTSGRTDTQYF. CDR3 sequence (DNA): TGTGCCAGCAGCCAGTGGACTAGCGGGCGCACAGATACGCAGTATTTT.

This rearrangement joins TRBV7-2 to TRBJ1-1; D gene uncertain. This CDR3 contains 15 residues. The V end was cut by 5 bases, the J end by 2 bases, with 15 bases between. Germline CDR1 is SGHTA and CDR2 is FQGNSA. CDR3 sequence reads: CASSPPWAVNTEAFF. The CDR3 DNA reads as TGTGCCAGCAGCCCCCCTTGGGCAGTTAACACTGAAGCTTTCTTT.

The rearrangement joins TRBV9 to TRBJ2-2, with 16 bases identical to TRBD2. The CDR3 is made up of 18 amino acids. Per germline, CDR1 SGDLS and CDR2 YYNGEE. J gave up 3 bases and V 4 bases, and 6 bases lay outside the gene matches. The CDR3 DNA reads TGTGCCAGCAGCACCGGGACTAGCGGGGGGGCGGACACCGGGGAGCTGTTTTTT. Amino acids: CASSTGTSGGADTGELFF.

This clone was observed once. V gene TRBV18 combines with J gene TRBJ1-3; D is perhaps TRBD1 (5 bases). Trimming left V 3 bases short and J 3 bases short, with 9 bases between. The CDR3 spans 14 residues. Germline CDR1 reads KGHSH; CDR2 reads LQKENI. This chain's CDR3 is CASSPPGIGNTIYF. As DNA, the CDR3 is TGTGCCAGCTCACCCCCAGGGATTGGAAACACCATATATTTT.

The chain employs TRBV27 and TRBJ2-7; D is possibly TRBD2 (6 bases). Germline loops: CDR1 MNHEY, CDR2 SMNVEV (reference sequence). The CDR3 is made up of 14 amino acids. Trimming took 0 bases from V and 7 from J, leaving 13 bases between them. The CDR3: CASSLSGGGLEQYF. The CDR3 region has the DNA TGTGCCAGCAGTTTATCGGGGGGTGGGTTAGAGCAGTACTTC.

V is TRBV6-2 or TRBV6-3 and J is TRBJ2-7; 12 nucleotides align to TRBD2. V was clipped by 6 bases and J by 6 bases; unmatched bases: 21. The CDR3 is made up of 19 amino acids. In germline, CDR1 is MNHEY, CDR2 SVGEGT. The CDR3 protein is CASSNRLAGAQTRTSEQYF. The CDR3 DNA is TGTGCCAGCAGCAACCGACTAGCGGGGGCCCAAACAAGGACTAGCGAGCAGTACTTC.

The chain links TRBV27 to TRBJ1-5; no reliable D call. The CDR3 consists of 12 residues. Germline values: CDR1 MNHEY, CDR2 SMNVEV (reference sequence). V lost 3 bases to trimming and J lost 7 bases, with 7 bases between them. The CDR3 protein is CASSLIGQPQHF. Here the CDR3 DNA reads TGTGCCAGCAGTTTGATAGGCCAGCCCCAGCATTTT.

The chain employs TRBV28 and TRBJ1-1; D gene uncertain. Germline CDR1 is MDHEN and CDR2 is SYDVKM. CDR3 length: 15 amino acids. Trimming cost V 6 bases and J 0 bases, with 14 bases left between them. The CDR3 DNA reads TGTGCCAGCAGCCAGAGGAGGGTTATGAACACTGAAGCTTTCTTT. Its translation: CASSQRRVMNTEAFF.

Here the CDR3 DNA reads TGTGCCAGCAGCCAAGAATGGCGGAACGCAGGCTACGAGCAGTACTTC. Translated, it gives CASSQEWRNAGYEQYF. The J gene is TRBJ2-7, the V gene TRBV3-1 (or the pseudogene TRBV3-2); D call uncertain. The V end was cut by 0 bases, the J end by 3 bases, with 15 bases between. From germline, CDR1 is LGHDT and CDR2 YNNKEL (reference sequence). The CDR3 has 16 residues.